This T cell receptor (beta chain) was captured in a study of identical twins (dated by TCRdb to the mid-2010s). Regarding the study in general: TCR alpha and beta repertoires from monozygotic twins, unrelated adults of various ages and cord blood were deep-sequenced to test whether fetal clonotypes persist. To rule out contamination, the twin experiments were replicated at different times with different library preparation protocols. Overall results and qualifications from the work: A weaker excess of twin sharing was found in beta out-of-frame sequences because the signal-to-noise ratio was lowered by fewer shared sequences. Compared with coincidental sharing between unrelated individuals, an excess of low generation-probability sequences was observed among out-of-frame TCR alpha sequences shared between twins. Conclusions relied on cross-sectional statistical analysis, since the same donors could not be followed over many years. Invariant T cells such as MAIT and iNKT could partly confound zero-insertion analyses, though diverse VJ usage argued against this for most clonotypes. Abundant cord blood beta clonotypes carried fewer insertions; young adult naive repertoires showed a weaker similar trend, while memory repertoires showed none. Out-of-frame TCR alpha sharing in monozygotic twins was systematically underestimated by recombination models, whereas sharing between unrelated individuals was in agreement with the recombination models.

Libraries were made using 5' RACE. TCRdb names Illumina HiSeq 2000 as the instrument used. Template switching introduced a universal primer binding site; the final cDNA contained a unique molecular identifier, enabling accurate counting of TCR cDNA molecules. Specific primers in the conserved constant-segment region were used to synthesize first-strand cDNA for TCR alpha and beta chains. To control for contamination, every cDNA library was double barcoded, receiving both a SMART-Mk sample barcode and Illumina barcodes. TruSeq adapter sequences along with Illumina sample barcodes were introduced in two successive PCR steps. The Illumina HiSeq platform was used with custom primers to sequence TCR alpha and beta cDNA libraries. The authors processed their data as follows. Raw reads were processed with MiGEC to extract unique molecular identifiers, and MiXCR was used to determine CDR3 positions. For each individual, recombination models were inferred using an EM algorithm with the repgenHMM and IGoR tools. Shared clonotypes were analyzed with the tcR package in R, and sharing was normalized by the product of cloneset sizes. To study raw recombination without the effects of thymic and clonal selection, out-of-frame nonproductive sequences were analyzed. Using fastp trimming at Q25 and MiXCR clonotype assembly, TCRdb reanalyzed the public sequencing data and kept in-frame beta chains. Records with the same CDR3 protein are collapsed into one entry carrying the most frequent genes and DNA. The V and J calls reflect TCRdb's pipeline rather than the authors' work. This sample holds 1.5 million to 2 million distinct CDR3 sequences; about 32% were observed only once. Less than 0.35% of the sample goes to the ten largest clones.

Details on this clonotype: The antigen it recognizes is unknown. Qualities for individual bases were not recorded, and no much larger clone is one base off.

Every donor was a healthy Caucasian. Relative to germline, V is 3 bases shorter and J is 5 bases shorter, with 16 bases between their ends. CDR1 and CDR2, per the germline V gene, are SGHDN and FVKESK. Including the terminal cysteine and phenylalanine, the CDR3 comprises 15 residues. Here the CDR3 DNA is all that survives: 45 bases in frame from base 1. The source material was cord blood. Recombination joined TRBV14 with TRBJ1-1; the D gene cannot be named for sure. The source of this sequence is a newborn girl in good health. The CDR3 here reads CASSQVGSVWTEAFF. The sequenced DNA: TGTGCCAGCAGCCAGGTCGGGTCAGTTTGGACTGAAGCTTTCTTT.